This T cell receptor (beta chain) was profiled in a study of ipilimumab plus nivolumab after autologous stem cell transplantation. About the research overall: Typical patient got 5 ipilimumab doses and about eight nivolumab doses (median).

The method was immunoSEQ multiplex PCR; TCRdb's version includes in-frame clones alone and lacks a portion of them. The profile shows 20,000 or so clones, roughly 74% of them singletons. V lost 8 bases to trimming and J lost 3 bases; unmatched junction nucleotides: 0. The CDR3 loop spans 13 amino acids. Germline CDR1 is WNHNN and CDR2 is SYGVQD (reference sequence). Checkpoint therapy with ipilimumab 1 mg/kg began 14 to 28 days after transplant. Patients got 3 mg/kg IV nivolumab weeks 1, 4, 7, 10, then biweekly through week 26. V gene TRBV10-1 combines with J gene TRBJ2-2; TRBD1 matches 10 bases. The material sequenced was PBMCs, taken in a trial of ipilimumab plus nivolumab as post-transplant consolidation. The clonotype originates from a male donor with diffuse large B-cell lymphoma. Here the CDR3 DNA reads TGCGCCAGCGGACAGGGGGACACCGGGGAGCTGTTTTTT. Its translation: CASGQGDTGELFF.